The 13 T cell receptor beta chains listed next were all sequenced from one sample in a study of human T cells and chemical hapten exposure. TCRdb ran MiXCR on the RACE reads and lists one entry per CDR3 protein. The sample includes about 81,000 distinct CDR3 sequences, approximately 8% of them seen just once. The time point: patch test 1, 2 weeks after DPC sensitization. Stated treatment: therapeutic diphenylcyclopropenone sensitization with weekly scalp DPC. This specimen was whole blood, taken in connection with sensitization to the hapten diphenylcyclopropenone (DPC). The receptor set was obtained from a woman in her twenties or thirties with alopecia areata. Some clones in this sample may be carry-over from other donors' samples.

This clonotype was seen a few times. The genes are TRBV4-1 and TRBJ2-5; 11 nucleotides match TRBD1. Trimming at V came to 4 bases and at J to 4 bases, leaving 2 bases not matched to a gene. Per the germline V gene, CDR1 is MGHRA and CDR2 is YSYEKL. This CDR3 contains 14 residues. The CDR3 coding sequence is TGCGCCAGCAGCCGGACAGGGGGCACAGAGACCCAGTACTTC. This codes for CASSRTGGTETQYF.

This clonotype was observed many times. The CDR3 DNA reads TGCAGTGCTAGTAGGACACAAGATACGCAGTATTTT. Encoded protein: CSASRTQDTQYF. This chain uses TRBV20-1 with TRBJ2-3; a possible D gene is TRBD1 (5 bases). The CDR3 loop spans 12 amino acids. The germline CDR1 and CDR2 sequences are DFQATT and SNEGSKA (reference sequence). Trimming shortened V by 3 bases and J by 5 bases, and 9 bases separated the two germline ends.

The chain is built from TRBV12-3 or TRBV12-4 and TRBJ2-3; the D is unclear. The V end was cut by 3 bases, the J end by 10 bases, with 11 bases between. The CDR3 length is 12 residues. The CDR3 loop is CASSFGNDAQYF. Written as DNA, the CDR3 is TGTGCCAGCAGTTTCGGCAATGATGCGCAGTATTTT.

The table lists this clonotype with many counts. The chain links TRBV2 to TRBJ2-6; 11 nucleotides match TRBD1. Trimming took 2 bases from V and 0 from J; bases not matched to a gene: 3. Germline CDR1 is SNHLY and CDR2 is FYNNEI. The CDR3 has 18 residues. DNA for the CDR3: TGTGCCAGCAGTGAATGGGACAGGGGGTACTCTGGGGCCAACGTCCTGACTTTC. Translated: CASSEWDRGYSGANVLTF.

This clonotype was seen repeatedly, ten times or more. The chain couples TRBV2 to TRBJ2-4, with D maybe TRBD1 (5 bases). There are 15 residues in the CDR3. The germline V gene encodes CDR1 SNHLY and CDR2 FYNNEI. V was pared by 3 bases and J by 0 bases, with 9 bases between. CDR3 in amino acids: CASSDGQIAKNIQYF. CDR3 DNA: TGTGCCAGCAGTGACGGACAAATAGCCAAAAACATTCAGTACTTC.

This clonotype was counted between two and nine times. The genes are TRBV5-1 and TRBJ2-2; no definite D call. Germline V gene sequence: CDR1 SGHRS, CDR2 YFSETQ. Trimming removed 1 base at V and 3 bases at J, with 7 bases between. The CDR3 loop spans 14 amino acids. CDR3 nucleotides: TGCGCCAGCAGCTTGCTAGGATACACCGGGGAGCTGTTTTTT. It codes for CASSLLGYTGELFF.

The rearrangement links TRBV5-1 to TRBJ1-2, with TRBD1 as a possible D gene (5 bases). CDR3 length equals 13 residues. V was pared by 2 bases and J by 8 bases, with 13 bases between. Germline lookup yields CDR1 SGHRS and CDR2 YFSETQ. The chain's CDR3 is CASSFQGTGGYTF. CDR3 in DNA: TGCGCCAGCAGCTTTCAGGGAACGGGAGGCTACACCTTC. The complete variable domain, with remaining parts taken from reference TRBV5-1 and TRBJ1-2, reads KAGVTQTPRYLIKTRGQQVTLSCSPISGHRSVSWYQQTPGQGLQFLFEYFSETQRNKGNFPGRFSGRQFSNSRSEMNVSTLELGDSALYLCASSFQGTGGYTFGSGTRLTVV.

In regard to this clonotype: Mismatch with germline at one junction end may stem from a read error. The V gene is TRBV12-3 or TRBV12-4, the J gene TRBJ2-3; 8 nucleotides agree with TRBD2. The CDR3 length is 13 residues. The CDR3 DNA follows: TGTGCCAGCAGATTAGCGGGGTCTGATACGCAGTATTTT. This sequence encodes CASRLAGSDTQYF.

The rearrangement links TRBV20-1 to TRBJ2-3, with D tentatively TRBD2 (5 bases). Germline CDR1 is DFQATT and CDR2 is SNEGSKA (reference sequence). V lost 1 base and J 6 bases, leaving 20 bases between the germline ends. This CDR3 region has 16 residues. Here the CDR3 reads CSARGSEAQYTDTQYF. CDR3 bases: TGCAGTGCTAGAGGTTCGGAGGCGCAGTATACCGATACGCAGTATTTT.

This clonotype has at least ten counts. The chain couples TRBV18 to TRBJ2-7; 7 nucleotides align to TRBD1. This CDR3 region has 15 residues. CDR1 KGHSH and CDR2 LQKENI come from the germline V gene. V shed 3 bases, J shed 0 bases, and the junction held 5 bases outside the gene matches. The CDR3 spells CASSPSTGSSYEQYF. In DNA, the CDR3 is TGTGCCAGCTCACCTTCGACAGGGTCCTCCTACGAGCAGTACTTC.

This clonotype was seen repeatedly, ten times or more. The genes are TRBV5-1 and TRBJ2-3; D remains unclear. This CDR3 region has 12 residues. Trimming removed 3 bases at V and 2 bases at J, with 4 bases between. CDR1 SGHRS and CDR2 YFSETQ come from the germline V gene. CDR3 loop: CASSSFTDTQYF. The CDR3 coding sequence is TGCGCCAGCAGCTCCTTCACAGATACGCAGTATTTT.

This clonotype was observed at least ten times. This chain joins TRBV2 and TRBJ2-7; the match to TRBD2 covers 9 bases. CDR3 length: 17 amino acids. CDR1 SNHLY and CDR2 FYNNEI come from the germline V gene. Germline trimming cut 8 bases from V and 4 bases from J; bases unmatched to any gene: 18. The CDR3 reads CASRVGGRSGGNYEQYF. As DNA, the CDR3 is TGTGCCAGCCGGGTCGGGGGGAGAAGCGGGGGGAATTACGAGCAGTACTTC.

This clonotype was picked up a small number of times. This chain joins TRBV7-2 and TRBJ1-5; D gene uncertain. The germline gives CDR1 SGHTA, CDR2 FQGNSA. V gave up 3 bases and J gave up 0 bases, with 9 bases separating them. This CDR3 comprises 15 residues. In nucleotides, the CDR3 is TGTGCCAGCAGCTTTGCGGGGTATAGCAATCAGCCCCAGCATTTT. Protein product: CASSFAGYSNQPQHF.